The 10 T cell receptor beta chains reported below all come from one sample, sequenced in a study of response to subunit inactivated influenza vaccine. TCRdb analysed the RT-PCR reads with MiXCR anew, one entry per CDR3 protein. In the table there are 650,000 to 800,000 distinct CDR3 sequences, roughly 13% of which are singletons. The specimen was PBMCs from blood, collected 14 days before vaccination. These receptors all stem from a man between 45 and 60 years old who received an inactivated influenza vaccine.

The gene calls are TRBV20-1 and TRBJ2-1; the D is unclear. The germline V gene has CDR1 DFQATT and CDR2 SNEGSKA (reference sequence). The CDR3 consists of 14 residues. Trimming shortened V by 6 bases and J by 0 bases, and 12 bases separated the two germline ends. The CDR3 here is CSAFATDSYNEQFF. The DNA of the CDR3 is TGCAGTGCCTTTGCAACGGACTCCTACAATGAGCAGTTCTTC.

The J gene is TRBJ2-7, the V gene TRBV10-3; D remains unclear. The CDR3 extends over 11 amino acids. Germline CDR1 reads ENHRY; CDR2 reads SYGVKD. V shed 0 bases and J shed 5 bases, with 2 bases lying between them. CDR3 nucleotides: TGTGCCATCAGTGAGTCGGACGAGCAGTACTTC. Translation gives CAISESDEQYF.

This clonotype was detected ten times or more. This chain connects TRBV5-1 to TRBJ2-7; D possibly corresponds to TRBD1 (5 bases). V lost 3 bases and J 4 bases, leaving 8 bases between the germline ends. The length of the CDR3 is 12 residues. The V gene's germline CDR1 is SGHRS and CDR2 YFSETQ. The CDR3: CASSYGQYEQYF. The CDR3 bases are TGCGCCAGCAGCTACGGACAATACGAGCAGTACTTC.

Note on this clonotype: An end of the junction differs from the germline gene, which may be a read error. The J gene is TRBJ2-3, the V gene TRBV5-1; perhaps TRBD1 as D (6 bases). The germline gives CDR1 SGHRS, CDR2 YFSETQ. CDR3 length: 15 amino acids. CDR3 region: CASSPTGSSTDTQDF. The DNA of the CDR3 is TGCGCCAGCAGCCCGACAGGATCTAGCACAGATACGCAGGATTTT.

This clonotype was found a few times. The chain recombines TRBV11-3 with TRBJ2-1, with 7 nucleotides matching TRBD2. Germline-derived CDR1 and CDR2 are SGHNT and YENEEA. After removal of 2 bases from V and 2 bases from J, the junction contained 9 bases not matched to a gene. This CDR3 has 17 residues. In DNA form, the CDR3 reads TGTGCCAGCAGCTTAAGTCCGCCTGGGGGGGCCTACAATGAGCAGTTCTTC. Amino acids: CASSLSPPGGAYNEQFF.

Many counts were recorded for this clonotype. The chain joins TRBV25-1 to TRBJ2-1; no reliable D call. Between the trimmed V and J ends, which lost 3 bases and 0 bases, there was a span of 6 bases. The CDR3 runs 14 residues. Germline V lookup: CDR1 MGHDK, CDR2 SYGVNS. CDR3 residues: CASSDGSSYNEQFF. CDR3 nucleotide sequence: TGTGCCAGCAGTGATGGCAGCTCCTACAATGAGCAGTTCTTC.

This clonotype was found a few times. This chain links TRBV20-1 with TRBJ1-2; TRBD1 might be the D (5 bases). The CDR3 totals 13 residues. The V gene lost 3 bases and the J gene lost 4 bases, with 12 bases spanning the gap. CDR1 and CDR2 (germline): DFQATT, SNEGSKA (reference sequence). The CDR3 coding sequence is TGCAGTGCTAGCGCCGGGACGGGCTATGGCTACACCTTC. This codes for CSASAGTGYGYTF.

The V and J genes are TRBV13 and TRBJ2-4; TRBD1 might be the D (5 bases). CDR1 PRHDT and CDR2 FYEKMQ come from the germline V gene (reference sequence). The CDR3 consists of 15 residues. The V gene lost 5 bases and the J gene lost 2 bases, with 13 bases spanning the gap. CDR3 amino acids: CASSQRQISKNIQYF. The CDR3 coding sequence is TGTGCCAGCAGCCAAAGACAGATCTCCAAAAACATTCAGTACTTC. Combining the CDR3 with reference TRBV13 and TRBJ2-4 gives the whole variable domain AAGVIQSPRHLIKEKRETATLKCYPIPRHDTVYWYQQGPGQDPQFLISFYEKMQSDKGSIPDRFSAQQFSDYHSELNMSSLELGDSALYFCASSQRQISKNIQYFGAGTRLSVL.

This clonotype was picked up a small number of times. This chain joins TRBV28 and TRBJ2-3; tentatively, D is TRBD1 (5 bases). V was cut by 4 bases and J by 1 base, with 18 bases left in between. Germline V gene data show CDR1 as MDHEN and CDR2 as SYDVKM. This CDR3 has 17 amino acids. CDR3 DNA: TGTGCCAGCAGTTCCTTACTCAGGGCGCGCGGCACAGATACGCAGTATTTT. Translating gives CASSSLLRARGTDTQYF.

This clonotype was counted many times. V gene TRBV24-1 combines with J gene TRBJ2-7, with 11 nucleotides matching TRBD1. Trimming at V came to 7 bases and at J to 6 bases, leaving 4 bases not matched to a gene. Germline CDR1 reads KGHDR; CDR2 reads SFDVKD. This CDR3 is 13 amino acids long. The CDR3 region is CATRTGTGGEQYF. CDR3 DNA sequence: TGTGCCACCAGAACCGGGACAGGGGGCGAGCAGTACTTC.